This T cell receptor beta chain was documented in a study of blood T cells in healthy people across ages. This clonotype was seen only once. What it binds is unknown. Alongside a J-beta primer mix, a sample-barcoded 5' primer served in a second PCR lasting about 7 to 11 cycles. Each cDNA was tagged by a template-switch adaptor containing 12 random nucleotides. Using its own MiXCR run on the 5' RACE reads, TCRdb lists one record per CDR3 protein. The profile shows more than 1.4 million distinct CDR3 sequences, around 39% of them singletons. Each individual donor underwent a draw of approximately 9.6 milliliters of peripheral blood. The CDR3 has 15 residues. V was trimmed by 2 bases and J by 2 bases, leaving 10 bases between them. Germline V gene sequence: CDR1 WSHSY, CDR2 SAAADI. Study observations and caveats: The unsorted PBMCs prevented any conclusive comparison of naive versus antigen-experienced cells.

The chain uses TRBV10-2 and TRBJ2-1; the D gene is possibly TRBD2 (6 bases). This TCR was sampled from a woman aged 18-30 years in good health. The sample was blood. The chain's CDR3 is CASSEGGAPYNEQFF. CDR3 DNA sequence: TGCGCCAGCAGTGAGGGCGGGGCCCCCTACAATGAGCAGTTCTTC.